Here is one T cell receptor beta chain with its context. The entry originates in a study of T cell repertoires in cytomegalovirus infection. Study context: Matching HLA type and CMV infection were both indicated by public TCR beta signatures.

This CDR3 is built from 15 residues. Looked up from germline, CDR1 is MDHEN and CDR2 is SYDVKM. V lost 7 bases and J lost 1, with 17 bases in between. MiXCR, applied by TCRdb to the reads, yields one record per CDR3 protein. Here the sample spans around 94,000 distinct CDR3 sequences, 16% being singletons. What was sequenced was PBMCs. The V and J genes are TRBV28 and TRBJ2-7; D possibly corresponds to TRBD2 (7 bases). The TCR sequence derives from a human donor in good health (CMV status not recorded). Some clones in this sample may be carry-over from other donors' samples. The CDR3 sequence: CASKQPGGASYEQYF. As DNA, the CDR3 is TGTGCCAGCAAGCAACCGGGGGGCGCTTCCTACGAGCAGTACTTC.